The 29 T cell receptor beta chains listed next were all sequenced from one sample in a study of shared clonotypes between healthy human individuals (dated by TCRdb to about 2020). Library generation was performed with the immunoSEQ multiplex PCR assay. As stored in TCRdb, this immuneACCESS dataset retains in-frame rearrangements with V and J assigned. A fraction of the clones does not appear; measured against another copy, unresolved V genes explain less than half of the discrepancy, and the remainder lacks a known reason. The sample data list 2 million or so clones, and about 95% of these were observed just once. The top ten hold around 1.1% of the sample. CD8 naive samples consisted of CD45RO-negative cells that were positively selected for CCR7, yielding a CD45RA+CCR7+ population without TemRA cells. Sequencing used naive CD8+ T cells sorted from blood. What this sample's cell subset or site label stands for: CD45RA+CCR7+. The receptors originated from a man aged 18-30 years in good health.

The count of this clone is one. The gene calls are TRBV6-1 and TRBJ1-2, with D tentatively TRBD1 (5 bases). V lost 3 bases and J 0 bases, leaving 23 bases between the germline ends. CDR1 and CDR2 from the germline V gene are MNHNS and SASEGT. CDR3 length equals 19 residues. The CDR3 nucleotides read TGTGCCAGCAGTGACTATCCTTCGACAGAAACCCAAGCTAACTATGGCTACACCTTC. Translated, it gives CASSDYPSTETQANYGYTF.

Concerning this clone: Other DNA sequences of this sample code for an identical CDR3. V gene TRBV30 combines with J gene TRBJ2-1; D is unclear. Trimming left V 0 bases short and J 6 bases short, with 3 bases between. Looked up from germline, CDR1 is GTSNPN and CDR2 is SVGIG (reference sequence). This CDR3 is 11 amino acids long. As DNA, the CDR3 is TGTGCCTGGAGTGTCTCCAATGAGCAGTTCTTC. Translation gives CAWSVSNEQFF.

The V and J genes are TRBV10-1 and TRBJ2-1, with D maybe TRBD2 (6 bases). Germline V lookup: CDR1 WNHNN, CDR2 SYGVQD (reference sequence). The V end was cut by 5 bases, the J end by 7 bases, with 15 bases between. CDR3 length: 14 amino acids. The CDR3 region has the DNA TGCGCCAGCAGTCCGGGACTGCTTAGAAATGAGCAGTTCTTC. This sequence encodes CASSPGLLRNEQFF.

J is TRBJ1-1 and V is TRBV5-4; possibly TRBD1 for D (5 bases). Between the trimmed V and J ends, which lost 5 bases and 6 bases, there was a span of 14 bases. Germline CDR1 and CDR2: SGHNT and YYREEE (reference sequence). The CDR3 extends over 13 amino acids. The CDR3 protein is CASSRGRDPEAFF. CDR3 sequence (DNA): TGTGCCAGCAGTAGGGGCAGGGACCCTGAAGCTTTCTTT.

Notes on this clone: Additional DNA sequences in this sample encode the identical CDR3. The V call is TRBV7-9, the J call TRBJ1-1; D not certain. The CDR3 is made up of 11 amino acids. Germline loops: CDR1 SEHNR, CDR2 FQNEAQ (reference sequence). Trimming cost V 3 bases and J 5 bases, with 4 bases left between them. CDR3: CASSFGTEAFF. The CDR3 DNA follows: TGTGCCAGCAGCTTTGGTACTGAAGCTTTCTTT.

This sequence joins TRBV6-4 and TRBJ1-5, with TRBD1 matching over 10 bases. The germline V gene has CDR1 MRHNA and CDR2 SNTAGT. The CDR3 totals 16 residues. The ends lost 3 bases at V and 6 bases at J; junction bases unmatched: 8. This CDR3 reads CASSEPGQGDIQPQHF. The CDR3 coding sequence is TGTGCCAGCAGTGAGCCTGGACAGGGGGATATTCAGCCCCAGCATTTT.

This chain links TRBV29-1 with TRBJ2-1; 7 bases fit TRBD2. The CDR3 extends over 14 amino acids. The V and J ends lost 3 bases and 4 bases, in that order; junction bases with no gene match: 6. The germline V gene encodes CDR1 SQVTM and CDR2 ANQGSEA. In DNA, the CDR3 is TGCAGCGTTGAGGGGGGGAAGGCGTACAATGAGCAGTTCTTC. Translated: CSVEGGKAYNEQFF.

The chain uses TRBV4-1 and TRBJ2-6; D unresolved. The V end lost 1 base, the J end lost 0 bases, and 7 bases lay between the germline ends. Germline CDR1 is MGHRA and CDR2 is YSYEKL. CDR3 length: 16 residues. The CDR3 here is CASSQVTFSGANVLTF. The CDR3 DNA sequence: TGCGCCAGCAGCCAAGTAACTTTCTCTGGGGCCAACGTCCTGACTTTC.

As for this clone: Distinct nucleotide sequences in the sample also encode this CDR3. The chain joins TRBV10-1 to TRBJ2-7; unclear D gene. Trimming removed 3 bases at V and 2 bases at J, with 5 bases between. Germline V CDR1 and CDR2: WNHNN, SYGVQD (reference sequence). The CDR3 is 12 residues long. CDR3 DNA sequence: TGCGCCAGCAGTGAAAGCACCTACGAGCAGTACTTC. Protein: CASSESTYEQYF.

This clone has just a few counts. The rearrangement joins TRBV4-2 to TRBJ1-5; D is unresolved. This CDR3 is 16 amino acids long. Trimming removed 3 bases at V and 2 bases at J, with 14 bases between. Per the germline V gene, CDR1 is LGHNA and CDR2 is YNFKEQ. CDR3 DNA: TGTGCCAGCAGCCATGACGGACTGGGTGGCAATCAGCCCCAGCATTTT. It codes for CASSHDGLGGNQPQHF.

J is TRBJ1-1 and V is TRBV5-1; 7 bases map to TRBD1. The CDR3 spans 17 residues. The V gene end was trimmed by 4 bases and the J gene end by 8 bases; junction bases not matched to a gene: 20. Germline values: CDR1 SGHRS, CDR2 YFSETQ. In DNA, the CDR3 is TGCGCCAGCAGCCCTCAGGGGGGAGGCGGTCCGATCACCGAAGCTTTCTTT. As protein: CASSPQGGGGPITEAFF.

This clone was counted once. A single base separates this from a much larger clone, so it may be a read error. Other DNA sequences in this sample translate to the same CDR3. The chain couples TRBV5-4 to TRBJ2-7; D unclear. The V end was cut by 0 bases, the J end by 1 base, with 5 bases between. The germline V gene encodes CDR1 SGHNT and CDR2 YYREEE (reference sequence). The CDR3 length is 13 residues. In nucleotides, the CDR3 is TGTGCCAGCAGCTTGGGCAGGTCCTACGAGCAGTACTTC. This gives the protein CASSLGRSYEQYF.

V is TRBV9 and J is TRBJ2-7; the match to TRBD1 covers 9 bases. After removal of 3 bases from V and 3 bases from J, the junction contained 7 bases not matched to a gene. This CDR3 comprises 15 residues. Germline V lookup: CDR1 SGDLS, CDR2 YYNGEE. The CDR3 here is CASSAGGQGYYEQYF. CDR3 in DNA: TGTGCCAGCAGCGCTGGAGGACAGGGGTACTACGAGCAGTACTTC.

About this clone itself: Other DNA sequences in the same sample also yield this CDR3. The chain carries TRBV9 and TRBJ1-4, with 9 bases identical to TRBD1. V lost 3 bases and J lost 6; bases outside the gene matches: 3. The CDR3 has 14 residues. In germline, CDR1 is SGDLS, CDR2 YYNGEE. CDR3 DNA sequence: TGTGCCAGCAGCGGAACAGGGGGCGATGAAAAACTGTTTTTT. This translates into CASSGTGGDEKLFF.

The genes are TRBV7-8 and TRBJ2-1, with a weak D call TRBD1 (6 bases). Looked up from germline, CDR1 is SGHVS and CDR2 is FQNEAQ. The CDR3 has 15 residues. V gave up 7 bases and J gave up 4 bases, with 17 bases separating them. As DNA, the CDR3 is TGTGCCAGCACCGGCCCGGGGACACCTTACAATGAGCAGTTCTTC. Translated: CASTGPGTPYNEQFF.

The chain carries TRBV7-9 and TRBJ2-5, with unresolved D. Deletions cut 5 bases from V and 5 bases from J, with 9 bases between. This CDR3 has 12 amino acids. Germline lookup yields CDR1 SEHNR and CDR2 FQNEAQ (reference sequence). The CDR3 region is CASSPYEETQYF. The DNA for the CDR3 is TGTGCCAGCAGCCCTTATGAGGAGACCCAGTACTTC.

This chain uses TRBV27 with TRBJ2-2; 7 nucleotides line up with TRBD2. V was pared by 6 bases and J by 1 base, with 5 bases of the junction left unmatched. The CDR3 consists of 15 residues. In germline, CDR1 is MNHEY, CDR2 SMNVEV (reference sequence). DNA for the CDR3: TGTGCCAGCAGCCTAATAGCGGGGAACACCGGGGAGCTGTTTTTT. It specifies CASSLIAGNTGELFF.

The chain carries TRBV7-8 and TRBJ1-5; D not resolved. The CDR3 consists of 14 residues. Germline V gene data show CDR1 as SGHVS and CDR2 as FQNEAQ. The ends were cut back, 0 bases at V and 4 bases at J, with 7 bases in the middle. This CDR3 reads CASSLAEGNQPQHF. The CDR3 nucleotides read TGTGCCAGCAGCTTAGCGGAAGGAAATCAGCCCCAGCATTTT.

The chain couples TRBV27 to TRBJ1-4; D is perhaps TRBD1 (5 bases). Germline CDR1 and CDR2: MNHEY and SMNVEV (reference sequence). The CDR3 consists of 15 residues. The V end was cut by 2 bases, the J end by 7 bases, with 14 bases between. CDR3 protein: CASSLIRGGGEKLFF. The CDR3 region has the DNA TGTGCCAGCAGTTTAATTAGGGGAGGAGGTGAAAAACTGTTTTTT. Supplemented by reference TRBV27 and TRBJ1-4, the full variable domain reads EAQVTQNPRYLITVTGKKLTVTCSQNMNHEYMSWYRQDPGLGLRQIYYSMNVEVTDKGDVPEGYKVSRKEKRNFPLILESPSPNQTSLYFCASSLIRGGGEKLFFGSGTQLSVL.

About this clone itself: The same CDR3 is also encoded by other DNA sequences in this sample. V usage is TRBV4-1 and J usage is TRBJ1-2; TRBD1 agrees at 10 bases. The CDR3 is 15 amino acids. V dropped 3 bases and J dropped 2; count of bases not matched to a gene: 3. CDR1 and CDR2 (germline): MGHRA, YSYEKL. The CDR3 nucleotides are TGCGCCAGCAGCCAGAGGGACAGGGGCAACTATGGCTACACCTTC. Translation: CASSQRDRGNYGYTF.

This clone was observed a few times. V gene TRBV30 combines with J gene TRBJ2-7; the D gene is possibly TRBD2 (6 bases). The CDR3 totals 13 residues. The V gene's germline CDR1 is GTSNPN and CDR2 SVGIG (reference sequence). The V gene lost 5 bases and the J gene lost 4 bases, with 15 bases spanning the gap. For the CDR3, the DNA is TGTGCCTGGGGATGGGAGGACGGGTACGAGCAGTACTTC. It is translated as CAWGWEDGYEQYF.

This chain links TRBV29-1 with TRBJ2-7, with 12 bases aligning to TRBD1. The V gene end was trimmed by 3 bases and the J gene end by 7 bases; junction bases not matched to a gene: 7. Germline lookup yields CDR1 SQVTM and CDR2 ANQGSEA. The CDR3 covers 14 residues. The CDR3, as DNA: TGCAGCGTTGACCCAGGGACAGGGGGCGAGGAGCAGTACTTC. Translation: CSVDPGTGGEEQYF.

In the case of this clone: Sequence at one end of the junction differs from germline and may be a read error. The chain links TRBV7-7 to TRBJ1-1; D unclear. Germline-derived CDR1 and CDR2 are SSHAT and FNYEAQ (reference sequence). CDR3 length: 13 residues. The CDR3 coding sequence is TGTGCTAGCAGCTTAGGGTGGAACACTGAAGCTTTCTTT. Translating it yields CASSLGWNTEAFF.

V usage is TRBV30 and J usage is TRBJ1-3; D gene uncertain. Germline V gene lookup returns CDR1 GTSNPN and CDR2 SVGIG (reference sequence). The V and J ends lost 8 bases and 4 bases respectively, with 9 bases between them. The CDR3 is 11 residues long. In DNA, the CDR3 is TGTGCCCTTCAACCCGGAAACACCATATATTTT. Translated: CALQPGNTIYF.

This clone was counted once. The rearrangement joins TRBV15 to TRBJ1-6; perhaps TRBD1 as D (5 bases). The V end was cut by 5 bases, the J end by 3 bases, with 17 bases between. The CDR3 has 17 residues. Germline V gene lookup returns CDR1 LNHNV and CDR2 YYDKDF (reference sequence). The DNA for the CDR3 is TGTGCCACCAGCCTAAGGGGACGGGACGTCTATAATTCACCCCTCCACTTT. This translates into CATSLRGRDVYNSPLHF.

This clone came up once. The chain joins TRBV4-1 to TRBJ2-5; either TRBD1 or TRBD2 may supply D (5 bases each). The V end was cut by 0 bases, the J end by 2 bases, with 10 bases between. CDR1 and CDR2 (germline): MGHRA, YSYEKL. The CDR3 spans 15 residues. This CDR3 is CASSQEGLAQETQYF. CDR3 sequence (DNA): TGCGCCAGCAGCCAAGAGGGGCTAGCTCAAGAGACCCAGTACTTC.

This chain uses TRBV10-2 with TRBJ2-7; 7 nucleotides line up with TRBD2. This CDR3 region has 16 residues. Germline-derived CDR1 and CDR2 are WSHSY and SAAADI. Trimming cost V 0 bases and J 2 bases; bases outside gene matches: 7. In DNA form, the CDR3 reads TGCGCCAGCAGTGAGTCAGGGCCCCGGGGGGCCTACGAGCAGTACTTC. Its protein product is CASSESGPRGAYEQYF.

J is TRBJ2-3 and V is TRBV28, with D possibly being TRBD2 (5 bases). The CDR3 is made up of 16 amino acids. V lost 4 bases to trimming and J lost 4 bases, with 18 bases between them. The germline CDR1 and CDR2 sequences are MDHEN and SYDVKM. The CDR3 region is CASSSHRSTGADTQYF. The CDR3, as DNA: TGTGCCAGCAGTTCCCACCGTTCCACCGGGGCAGATACGCAGTATTTT.

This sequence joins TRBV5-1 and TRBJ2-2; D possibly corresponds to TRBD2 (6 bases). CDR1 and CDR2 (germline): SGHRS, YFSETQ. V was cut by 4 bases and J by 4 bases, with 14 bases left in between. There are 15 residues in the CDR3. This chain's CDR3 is CASSPIGAGTGELFF. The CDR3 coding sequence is TGCGCCAGCAGCCCCATTGGAGCGGGCACCGGGGAGCTGTTTTTT.